The rows below give T cell receptor beta chains drawn from one sample of a study of blood T cell repertoires in COVID-19. Assay: immunoSEQ multiplex PCR; the TCRdb copy retains only in-frame clones and omits some. The sample carries 300,000 or so clones, 86% recorded once. The sample was PBMCs or T cells enriched from blood (not recorded which). Receptors were obtained from a woman aged 18-29 years who had recovered from COVID-19. Both conserved end residues are part of each CDR3. D genes are given only for firm matches. Expanded clones are given a class, and other clones once, few, many or no size at all.

cdr3_aa cdr3_nt v_call clone_size d_call j_call
CASSLGQTMNTEAFF TGCGCCAGCAGCTTGGGACAGACGATGAACACTGAAGCTTTCTTT TRBV5-1 NA NA TRBJ1-1
CASSQVSNTGELFF TGTGCCAGTAGTCAGGTATCGAACACCGGGGAGCTGTTTTTT TRBV19 many NA TRBJ2-2
CAWSRQGKETQYF TGTGCCTGGAGTAGACAGGGGAAGGAGACCCAGTACTTC TRBV30 NA TRBD1 TRBJ2-5
CASSPGQGAVAEAFF TGCGCCAGCAGCCCAGGACAGGGGGCAGTGGCTGAAGCTTTCTTT TRBV4-1 NA TRBD1 TRBJ1-1
CASSGNRGLEAFF TGTGCCAGCAGTGGAAACAGGGGACTTGAAGCTTTCTTT TRBV27 NA TRBD1 TRBJ1-1
CASSSSGTSGGYNEQFF TGTGCCAGCAGCTCCTCCGGGACTAGCGGGGGCTACAATGAGCAGTTCTTC TRBV9 NA TRBD2 TRBJ2-1
CASRATGEDYGYTF TGTGCCAGCAGGGCAACAGGGGAAGACTATGGCTACACCTTC TRBV2 NA TRBD1 TRBJ1-2
CASSTTGAGTDTQYF TGTGCCAGCAGCACCACAGGGGCCGGCACAGATACGCAGTATTTT TRBV7-6 NA TRBD1 TRBJ2-3
CASSLGDTTNEKLFF TGTGCCAGCAGCTTAGGCGATACAACTAATGAAAAACTGTTTTTT TRBV7-9 NA NA TRBJ1-4
CASSQDRRRGNTEAFF TGTGCCAGCAGCCAAGATCGGAGGCGCGGGAACACTGAAGCTTTCTTT TRBV4-2 NA NA TRBJ1-1
CASSPRLAGDLGDEQFF TGTGCCAGCAGCCCACGACTAGCGGGTGACCTTGGAGATGAGCAGTTCTTC TRBV9 once TRBD2 TRBJ2-1
CAWSPGDREKLFF TGTGCCTGGAGCCCGGGGGATCGTGAAAAACTGTTTTTT TRBV30 NA NA TRBJ1-4
CASSDPPGGAGQPQHF TGTGCCAGCAGTGACCCCCCAGGGGGCGCAGGTCAGCCCCAGCATTTT TRBV6-1 NA TRBD1 TRBJ1-5
CASSPSAVGELFF TGTGCCAGCAGCCCTAGCGCGGTCGGGGAGCTGTTTTTT TRBV11-2 NA NA TRBJ2-2
CASRGLAGLNEQFF TGTGCCAGCAGGGGACTAGCGGGCCTCAATGAGCAGTTCTTC TRBV2 NA TRBD2 TRBJ2-1
CASSYAQGRGELFF TGTGCCAGCAGTTACGCACAGGGTCGAGGGGAGCTGTTTTTT TRBV6-5 NA NA TRBJ2-2
CASSQDSRGGYGYTF TGCGCCAGCAGCCAAGATTCTAGGGGGGGGTATGGCTACACCTTC TRBV4-1 NA NA TRBJ1-2
CASSSGLAGGSGNEQFF TGTGCCAGCAGTTCGGGACTAGCGGGAGGGTCAGGGAATGAGCAGTTCTTC TRBV28 NA TRBD2 TRBJ2-1
CASSFPGQGGTEAFF TGTGCCAGCAGCTTCCCCGGACAGGGCGGGACTGAAGCTTTCTTT TRBV11-3 NA TRBD1 TRBJ1-1
CASSQDGQPGNTIYF TGTGCCAGCAGCCAAGACGGACAGCCAGGAAACACCATATATTTT TRBV14 NA NA TRBJ1-3
CASSKGQGATNTEAFF TGCGCCAGCAGTAAGGGACAGGGAGCTACGAACACTGAAGCTTTCTTT TRBV5-1 NA TRBD1 TRBJ1-1
CASRRLAGGSYEQYF TGTGCCAGCAGGAGACTAGCGGGGGGTTCCTACGAGCAGTACTTC TRBV6-5 NA TRBD2 TRBJ2-7
CASSQAGTENQPQHF TGCGCCAGCAGCCAAGCCGGGACAGAAAATCAGCCCCAGCATTTT TRBV4-1 NA TRBD1 TRBJ1-5
CSVLPEDWVYNEQFF TGCAGCGTCCTGCCGGAGGACTGGGTATACAATGAGCAGTTCTTC TRBV29-1 NA NA TRBJ2-1
CASTPLGGDTQYF TGTGCCAGCACCCCCTTGGGGGGAGATACGCAGTATTTT TRBV6-2/TRBV6-3 once NA TRBJ2-3
CASSQAPSGGPHQETQYF TGCGCCAGCAGCCAAGCGCCTAGCGGGGGACCCCACCAAGAGACCCAGTACTTC TRBV4-1 NA TRBD2 TRBJ2-5
CASSQVGQGYEQYF TGCGCCAGCAGCCAGGTGGGACAGGGATACGAGCAGTACTTC TRBV4-1 NA TRBD1 TRBJ2-7
CASSFLFLQDNQPQHF TGTGCCAGCAGTTTTTTATTCCTTCAGGACAATCAGCCCCAGCATTTT TRBV28 NA NA TRBJ1-5
CASSFGGSDTEAFF TGCGCCAGCAGCTTCGGGGGGTCGGACACTGAAGCTTTCTTT TRBV5-1 NA NA TRBJ1-1
CAWSGGTAYEQYF TGTGCCTGGAGTGGAGGGACAGCCTACGAGCAGTACTTC TRBV30 NA TRBD1 TRBJ2-7
CASSLAGFRTF TGTGCCAGCAGCTTGGCCGGGTTTCGGACCTTC TRBV5-6 few NA TRBJ1-2
CASSFTGVYEQYF TGTGCCAGCAGTTTTACAGGGGTCTACGAGCAGTACTTC TRBV28 few TRBD1 TRBJ2-7
CASSIYQETQYF TGTGCCAGCTCAATCTATCAAGAGACCCAGTACTTC TRBV18 NA NA TRBJ2-5
CASSHSSGTGQGKLFF TGTGCCAGCAGCCACTCGTCTGGGACAGGGCAAGGAAAACTGTTTTTT TRBV3-1/TRBV3-2 once TRBD1 TRBJ1-4
CASSPTGDYGYTF TGTGCCAGCTCACCGACAGGGGACTATGGCTACACCTTC TRBV18 NA TRBD1 TRBJ1-2
CASSMVRGPRGTGELFF TGTGCCAGTAGTATGGTCAGGGGGCCCCGTGGGACCGGGGAGCTGTTTTTT TRBV19 NA TRBD1 TRBJ2-2
CASSFRDEKLFF TGTGCCAGCAGCTTTCGGGATGAAAAACTGTTTTTT TRBV7-9 NA NA TRBJ1-4
CAWSVLGSQGAAEAFF TGTGCCTGGAGTGTACTGGGGAGTCAGGGGGCGGCTGAAGCTTTCTTT TRBV30 NA TRBD1 TRBJ1-1
CASSLVLGQGETQYF TGTGCCAGCAGCTTAGTGCTAGGACAGGGTGAGACCCAGTACTTC TRBV7-9 NA TRBD1 TRBJ2-5
CASRGAQGGQETQYF TGTGCCAGCAGGGGCGCACAGGGTGGTCAAGAGACCCAGTACTTC TRBV6-5 few NA TRBJ2-5
CASSPTGETYEQYF TGTGCCAGCTCACCGACAGGGGAAACCTACGAGCAGTACTTC TRBV18 NA TRBD1 TRBJ2-7
CASSTGQVSGNTIYF TGTGCCAGTAGTACCGGACAGGTCTCTGGAAACACCATATATTTT TRBV19 NA TRBD1 TRBJ1-3
CARASQGRSEKGNQPQHF TGTGCCAGAGCGTCACAGGGGAGGTCGGAAAAAGGCAATCAGCCCCAGCATTTT TRBV19 NA TRBD1 TRBJ1-5
CASSGTGNEKLFF TGTGCCAGTAGCGGGACAGGGAATGAAAAACTGTTTTTT TRBV19 NA TRBD1 TRBJ1-4
CASTWLPNYGYTF TGTGCCAGCACGTGGCTTCCTAACTATGGCTACACCTTC TRBV6-5 NA NA TRBJ1-2
CASRGGGPQHF TGTGCCAGCAGGGGCGGGGGGCCCCAGCATTTT TRBV2 NA NA TRBJ1-5
CASSLNRGNTEAFF TGTGCCAGCAGTTTAAACAGGGGGAACACTGAAGCTTTCTTT TRBV28 NA TRBD1 TRBJ1-1
CASRPPRGRGDNEQFF TGTGCCAGCAGGCCTCCGCGCGGGAGGGGAGATAATGAGCAGTTCTTC TRBV5-8 NA TRBD2 TRBJ2-1
CASSHPLNTEAFF TGCGCCAGCAGCCATCCTTTGAACACTGAAGCTTTCTTT TRBV4-1 many NA TRBJ1-1
CASSINPTAYQPQHF TGTGCCAGTAGTATCAACCCGACAGCTTATCAGCCCCAGCATTTT TRBV19 NA NA TRBJ1-5
CAWSVHREKDGYTF TGTGCCTGGAGTGTACACAGGGAAAAGGATGGCTACACCTTC TRBV30 NA NA TRBJ1-2
CASSGQGGTEAFF TGCGCCAGCAGCGGCCAGGGGGGCACTGAAGCTTTCTTT TRBV5-1 NA TRBD1 TRBJ1-1
CASSLRDGGSETQYF TGTGCCAGCAGTCTCCGGGACGGGGGTTCAGAGACCCAGTACTTC TRBV7-9 many NA TRBJ2-5
CASSLDPDSGTNYEQYF TGCGCCAGCAGCTTGGATCCTGACTCCGGGACTAACTACGAGCAGTACTTC TRBV5-1 NA TRBD2 TRBJ2-7
CASSEDRVSNQPQHF TGTGCCAGCAGCGAAGACAGGGTTAGCAATCAGCCCCAGCATTTT TRBV7-8 NA TRBD1 TRBJ1-5
CASSSAVPETDTQYF TGCGCCAGCAGCTCCGCGGTCCCAGAAACAGATACGCAGTATTTT TRBV5-1 NA NA TRBJ2-3
CASSLQGRSYEQYF TGTGCCAGCAGTTTGCAAGGGAGGTCCTACGAGCAGTACTTC TRBV27 NA NA TRBJ2-7
CASLKEGADTQYF TGTGCCAGCTTAAAGGAGGGCGCAGATACGCAGTATTTT TRBV2 NA NA TRBJ2-3
CASSFDGPGYNSPLHF TGTGCCAGCAGCTTTGACGGTCCAGGGTATAATTCACCCCTCCACTTT TRBV7-3 NA NA TRBJ1-6
CASIDRAIGNQPQHF TGTGCCAGCATCGACAGGGCCATTGGCAATCAGCCCCAGCATTTT TRBV21-1 NA NA TRBJ1-5